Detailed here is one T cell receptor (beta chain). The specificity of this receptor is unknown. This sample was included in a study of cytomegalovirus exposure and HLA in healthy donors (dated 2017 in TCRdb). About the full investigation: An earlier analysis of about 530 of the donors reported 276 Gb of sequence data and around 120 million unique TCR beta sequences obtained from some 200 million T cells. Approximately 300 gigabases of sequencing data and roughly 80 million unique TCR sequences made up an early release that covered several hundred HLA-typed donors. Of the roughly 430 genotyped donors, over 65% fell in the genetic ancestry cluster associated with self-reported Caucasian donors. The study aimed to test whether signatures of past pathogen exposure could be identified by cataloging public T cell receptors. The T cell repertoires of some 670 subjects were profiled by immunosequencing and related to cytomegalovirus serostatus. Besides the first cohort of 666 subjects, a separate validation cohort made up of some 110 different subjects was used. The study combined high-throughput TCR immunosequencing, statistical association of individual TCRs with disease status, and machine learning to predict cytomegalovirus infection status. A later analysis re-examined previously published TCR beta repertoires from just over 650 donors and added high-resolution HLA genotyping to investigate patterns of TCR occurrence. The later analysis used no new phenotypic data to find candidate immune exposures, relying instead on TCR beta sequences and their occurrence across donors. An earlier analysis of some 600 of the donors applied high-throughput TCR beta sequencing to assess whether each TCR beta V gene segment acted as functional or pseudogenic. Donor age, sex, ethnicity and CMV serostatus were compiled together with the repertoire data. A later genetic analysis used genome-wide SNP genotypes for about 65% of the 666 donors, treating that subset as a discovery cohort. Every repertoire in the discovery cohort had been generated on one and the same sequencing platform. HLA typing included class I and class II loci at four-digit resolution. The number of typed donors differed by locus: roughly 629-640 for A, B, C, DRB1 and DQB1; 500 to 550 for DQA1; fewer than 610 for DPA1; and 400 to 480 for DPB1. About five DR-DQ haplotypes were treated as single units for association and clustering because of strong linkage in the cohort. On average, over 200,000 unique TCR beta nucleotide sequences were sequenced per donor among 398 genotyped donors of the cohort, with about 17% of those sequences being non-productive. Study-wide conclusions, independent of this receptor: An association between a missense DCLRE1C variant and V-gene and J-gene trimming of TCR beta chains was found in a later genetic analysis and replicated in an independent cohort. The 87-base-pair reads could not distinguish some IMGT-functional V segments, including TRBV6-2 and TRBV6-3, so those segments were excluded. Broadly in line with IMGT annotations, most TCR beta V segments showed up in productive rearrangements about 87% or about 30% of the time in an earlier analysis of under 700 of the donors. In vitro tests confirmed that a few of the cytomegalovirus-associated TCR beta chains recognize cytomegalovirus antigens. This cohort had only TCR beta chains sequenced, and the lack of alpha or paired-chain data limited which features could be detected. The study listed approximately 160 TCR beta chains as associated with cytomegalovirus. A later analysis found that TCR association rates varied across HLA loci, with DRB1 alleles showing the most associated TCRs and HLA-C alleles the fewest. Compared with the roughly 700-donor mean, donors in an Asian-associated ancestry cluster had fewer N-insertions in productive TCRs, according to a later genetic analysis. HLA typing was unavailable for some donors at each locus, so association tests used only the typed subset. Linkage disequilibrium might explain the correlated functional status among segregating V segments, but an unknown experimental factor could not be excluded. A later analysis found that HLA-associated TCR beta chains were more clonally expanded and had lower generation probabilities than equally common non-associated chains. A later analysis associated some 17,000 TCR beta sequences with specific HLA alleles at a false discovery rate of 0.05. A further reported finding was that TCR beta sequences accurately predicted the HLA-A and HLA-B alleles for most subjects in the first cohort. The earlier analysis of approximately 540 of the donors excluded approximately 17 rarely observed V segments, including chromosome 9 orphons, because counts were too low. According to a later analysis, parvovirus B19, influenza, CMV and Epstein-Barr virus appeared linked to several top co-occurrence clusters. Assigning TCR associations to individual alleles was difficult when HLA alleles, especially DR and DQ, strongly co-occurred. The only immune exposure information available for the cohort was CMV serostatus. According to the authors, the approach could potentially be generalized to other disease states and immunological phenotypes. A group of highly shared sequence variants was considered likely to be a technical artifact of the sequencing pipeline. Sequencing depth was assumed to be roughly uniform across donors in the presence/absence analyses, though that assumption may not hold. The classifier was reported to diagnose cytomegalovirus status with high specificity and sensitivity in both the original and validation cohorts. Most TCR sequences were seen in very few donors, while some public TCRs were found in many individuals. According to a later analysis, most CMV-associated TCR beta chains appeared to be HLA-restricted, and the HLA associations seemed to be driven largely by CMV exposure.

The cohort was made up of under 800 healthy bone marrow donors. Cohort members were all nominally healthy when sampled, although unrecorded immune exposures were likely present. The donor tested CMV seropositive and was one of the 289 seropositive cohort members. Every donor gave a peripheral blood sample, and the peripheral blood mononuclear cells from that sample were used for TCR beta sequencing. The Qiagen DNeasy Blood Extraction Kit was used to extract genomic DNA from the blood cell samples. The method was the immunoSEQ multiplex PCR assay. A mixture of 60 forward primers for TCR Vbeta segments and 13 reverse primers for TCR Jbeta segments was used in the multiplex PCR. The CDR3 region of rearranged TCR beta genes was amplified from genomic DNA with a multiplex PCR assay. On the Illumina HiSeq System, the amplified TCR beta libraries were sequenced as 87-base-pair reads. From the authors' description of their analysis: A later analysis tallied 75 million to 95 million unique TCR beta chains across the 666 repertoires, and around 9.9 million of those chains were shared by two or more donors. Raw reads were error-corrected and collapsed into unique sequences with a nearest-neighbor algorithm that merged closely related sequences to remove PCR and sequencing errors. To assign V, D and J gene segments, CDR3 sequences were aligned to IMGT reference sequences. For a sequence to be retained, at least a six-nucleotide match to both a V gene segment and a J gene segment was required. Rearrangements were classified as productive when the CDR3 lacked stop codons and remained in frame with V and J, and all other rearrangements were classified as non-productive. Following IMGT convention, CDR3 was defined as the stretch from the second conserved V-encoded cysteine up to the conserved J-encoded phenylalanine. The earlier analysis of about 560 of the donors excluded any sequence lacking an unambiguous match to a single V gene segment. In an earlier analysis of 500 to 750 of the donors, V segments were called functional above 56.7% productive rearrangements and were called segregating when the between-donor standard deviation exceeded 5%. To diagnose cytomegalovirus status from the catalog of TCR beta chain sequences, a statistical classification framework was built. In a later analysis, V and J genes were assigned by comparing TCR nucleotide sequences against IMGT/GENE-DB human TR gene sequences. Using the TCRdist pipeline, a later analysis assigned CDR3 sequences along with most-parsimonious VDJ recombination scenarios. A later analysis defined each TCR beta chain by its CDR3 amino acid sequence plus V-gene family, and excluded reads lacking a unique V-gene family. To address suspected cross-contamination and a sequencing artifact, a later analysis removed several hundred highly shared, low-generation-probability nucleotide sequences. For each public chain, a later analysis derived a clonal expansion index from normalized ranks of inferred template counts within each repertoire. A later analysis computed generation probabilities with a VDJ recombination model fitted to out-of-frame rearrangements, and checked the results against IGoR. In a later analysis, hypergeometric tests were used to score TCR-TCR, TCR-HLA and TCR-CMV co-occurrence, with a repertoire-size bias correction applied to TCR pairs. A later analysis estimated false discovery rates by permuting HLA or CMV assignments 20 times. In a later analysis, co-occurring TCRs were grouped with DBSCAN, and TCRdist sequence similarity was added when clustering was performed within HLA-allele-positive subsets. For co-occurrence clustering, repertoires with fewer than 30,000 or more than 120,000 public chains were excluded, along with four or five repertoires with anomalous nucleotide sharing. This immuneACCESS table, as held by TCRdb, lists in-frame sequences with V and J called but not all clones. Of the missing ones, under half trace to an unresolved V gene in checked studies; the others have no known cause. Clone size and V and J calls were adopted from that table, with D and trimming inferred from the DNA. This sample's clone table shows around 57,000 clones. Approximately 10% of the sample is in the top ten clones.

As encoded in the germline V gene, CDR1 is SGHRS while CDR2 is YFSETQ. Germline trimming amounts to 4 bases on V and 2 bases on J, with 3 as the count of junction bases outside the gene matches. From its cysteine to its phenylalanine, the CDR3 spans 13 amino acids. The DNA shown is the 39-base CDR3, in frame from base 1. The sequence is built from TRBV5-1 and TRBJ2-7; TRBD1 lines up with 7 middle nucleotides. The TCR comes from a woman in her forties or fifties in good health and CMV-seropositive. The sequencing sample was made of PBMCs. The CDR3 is CASSRTGAYEQYF. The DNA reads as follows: TGCGCCAGCAGCCGGACAGGAGCCTACGAGCAGTACTTC.